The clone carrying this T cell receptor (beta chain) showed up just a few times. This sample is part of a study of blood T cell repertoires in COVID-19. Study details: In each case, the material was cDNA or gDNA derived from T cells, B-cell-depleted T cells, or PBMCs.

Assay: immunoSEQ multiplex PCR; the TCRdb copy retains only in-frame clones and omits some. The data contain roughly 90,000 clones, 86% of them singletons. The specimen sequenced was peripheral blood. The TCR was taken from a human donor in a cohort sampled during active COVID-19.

CDR3 amino acids: CSLSADTQYF. The CDR3 DNA sequence: TGCAGCCTCTCCGCAGATACGCAGTATTTT. The chain joins TRBV20-1 to TRBJ2-3, with D hard to call. Germline V gene sequence: CDR1 DFQATT, CDR2 SNEGSKA (reference sequence). The CDR3 is 10 amino acids.